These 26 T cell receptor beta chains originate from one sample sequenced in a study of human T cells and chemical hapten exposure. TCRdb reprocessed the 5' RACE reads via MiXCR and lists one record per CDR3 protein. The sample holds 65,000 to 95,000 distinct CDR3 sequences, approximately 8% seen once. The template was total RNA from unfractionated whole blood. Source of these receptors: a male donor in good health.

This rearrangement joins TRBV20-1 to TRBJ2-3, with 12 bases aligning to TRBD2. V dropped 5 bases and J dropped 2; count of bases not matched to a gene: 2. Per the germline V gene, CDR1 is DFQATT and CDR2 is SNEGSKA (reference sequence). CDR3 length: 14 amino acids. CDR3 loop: CSARTSGDTDTQYF. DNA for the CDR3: TGCAGTGCTCGGACTAGCGGGGACACAGATACGCAGTATTTT.

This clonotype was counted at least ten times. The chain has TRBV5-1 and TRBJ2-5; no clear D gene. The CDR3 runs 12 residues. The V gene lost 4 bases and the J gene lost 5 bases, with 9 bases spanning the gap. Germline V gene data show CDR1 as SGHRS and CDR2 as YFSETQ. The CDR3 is CASSAQVETQYF. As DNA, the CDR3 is TGCGCCAGCAGCGCACAAGTTGAGACCCAGTACTTC.

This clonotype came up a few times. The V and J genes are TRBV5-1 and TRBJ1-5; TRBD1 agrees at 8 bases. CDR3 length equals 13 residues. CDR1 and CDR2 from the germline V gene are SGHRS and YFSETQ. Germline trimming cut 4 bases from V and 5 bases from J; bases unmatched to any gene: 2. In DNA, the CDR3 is TGCGCCAGCAGCGAACAGGGGGATCAGCCCCAGCATTTT. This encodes CASSEQGDQPQHF.

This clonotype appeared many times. CDR3 amino acids: CASSVDGTGHQPQHF. DNA for the CDR3: TGCGCCAGCAGCGTAGATGGGACAGGGCATCAGCCCCAGCATTTT. The V gene is TRBV5-1, the J gene TRBJ1-5; 9 positions match TRBD1. This CDR3 spans 15 amino acids. With 4 bases clipped from V and 5 bases from J, the junction kept 7 bases outside the gene matches. CDR1 is SGHRS and CDR2 is YFSETQ in the germline V gene. The whole variable domain, remainder taken from reference TRBV5-1 and TRBJ1-5, is KAGVTQTPRYLIKTRGQQVTLSCSPISGHRSVSWYQQTPGQGLQFLFEYFSETQRNKGNFPGRFSGRQFSNSRSEMNVSTLELGDSALYLCASSVDGTGHQPQHFGDGTRLSIL.

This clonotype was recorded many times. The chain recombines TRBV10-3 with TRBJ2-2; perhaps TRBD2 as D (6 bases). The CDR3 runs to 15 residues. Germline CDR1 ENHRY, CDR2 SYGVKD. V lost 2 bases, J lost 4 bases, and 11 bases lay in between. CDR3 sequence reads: CAISEQEGSTGELFF. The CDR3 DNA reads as TGTGCCATCAGTGAGCAGGAGGGGAGCACCGGGGAGCTGTTTTTT.

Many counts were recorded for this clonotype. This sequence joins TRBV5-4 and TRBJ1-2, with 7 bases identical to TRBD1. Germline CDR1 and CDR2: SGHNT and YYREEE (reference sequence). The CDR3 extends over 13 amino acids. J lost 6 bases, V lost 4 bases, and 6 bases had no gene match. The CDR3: CASSLGQENGYTF. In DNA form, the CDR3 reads TGTGCCAGCAGCCTAGGACAGGAGAATGGCTACACCTTC.

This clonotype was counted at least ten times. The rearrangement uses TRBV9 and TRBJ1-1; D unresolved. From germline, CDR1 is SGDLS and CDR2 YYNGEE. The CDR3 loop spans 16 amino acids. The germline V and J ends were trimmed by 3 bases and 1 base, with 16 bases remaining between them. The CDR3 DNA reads TGTGCCAGCAGCGCTCAACCTGAAGAACCGAACACTGAAGCTTTCTTT. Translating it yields CASSAQPEEPNTEAFF. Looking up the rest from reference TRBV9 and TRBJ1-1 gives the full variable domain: DSGVTQTPKHLITATGQRVTLRCSPRSGDLSVYWYQQSLDQGLQFLIQYYNGEERAKGNILERFSAQQFPDLHSELNLSSLELGDSALYFCASSAQPEEPNTEAFFGQGTRLTVV.

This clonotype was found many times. The chain's CDR3 is CASSLRLAGSTDGQFF. For the CDR3, the DNA is TGTGCCAGCAGCTTAAGGCTAGCGGGTTCCACAGACGGGCAGTTCTTC. The chain links TRBV7-9 to TRBJ2-1, with 8 nucleotides matching TRBD2. V shed 2 bases, J shed 12 bases, and the junction held 15 bases outside the gene matches. The CDR3 is made up of 16 amino acids. Germline CDR1 SEHNR, CDR2 FQNEAQ (reference sequence).

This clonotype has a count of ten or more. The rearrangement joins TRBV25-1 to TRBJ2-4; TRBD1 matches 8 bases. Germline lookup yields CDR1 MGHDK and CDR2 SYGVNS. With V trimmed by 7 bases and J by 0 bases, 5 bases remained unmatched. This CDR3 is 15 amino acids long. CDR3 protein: CASTYRGAAKNIQYF. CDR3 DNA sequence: TGTGCCAGCACCTACAGGGGGGCAGCCAAAAACATTCAGTACTTC.

The CDR3 loop reads CASSFRRTYGYTF. DNA for the CDR3: TGTGCCAGCAGTTTCCGCAGAACTTATGGCTACACCTTC. The rearrangement links TRBV12-3 or TRBV12-4 to TRBJ1-2; D gene unclear. The CDR3 is 13 residues long. Trimming cost V 3 bases and J 5 bases, with 10 bases left between them.

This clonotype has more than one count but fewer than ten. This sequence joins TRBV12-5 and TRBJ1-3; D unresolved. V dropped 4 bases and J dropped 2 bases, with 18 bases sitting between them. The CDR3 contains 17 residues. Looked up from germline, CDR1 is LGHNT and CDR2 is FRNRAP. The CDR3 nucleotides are TGTGCTAGTGGTTGGGCTACAGAAAGACTCCCTGGAAACACCATATATTTT. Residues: CASGWATERLPGNTIYF. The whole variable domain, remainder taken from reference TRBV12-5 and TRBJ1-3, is DARVTQTPRHKVTEMGQEVTMRCQPILGHNTVFWYRQTMMQGLELLAYFRNRAPLDDSGMPKDRFSAEMPDATLATLKIQPSEPRDSAVYFCASGWATERLPGNTIYFGEGSWLTVV.

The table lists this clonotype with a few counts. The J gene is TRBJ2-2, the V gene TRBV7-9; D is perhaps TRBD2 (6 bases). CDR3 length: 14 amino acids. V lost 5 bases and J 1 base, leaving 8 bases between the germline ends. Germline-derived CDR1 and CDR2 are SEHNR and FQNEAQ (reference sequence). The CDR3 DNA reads TGTGCCAGCAGCGCCGGGGGGAACACCGGGGAGCTGTTTTTT. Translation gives CASSAGGNTGELFF. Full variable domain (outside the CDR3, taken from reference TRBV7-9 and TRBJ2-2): DTGVSQNPRHKITKRGQNVTFRCDPISEHNRLYWYRQTLGQGPEFLTYFQNEAQLEKSRLLSDRFSAERPKGSFSTLEIQRTEQGDSAMYLCASSAGGNTGELFFGEGSRLTVL.

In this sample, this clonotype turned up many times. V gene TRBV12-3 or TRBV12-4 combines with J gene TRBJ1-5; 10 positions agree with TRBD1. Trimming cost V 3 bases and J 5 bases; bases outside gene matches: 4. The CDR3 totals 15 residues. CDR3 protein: CASSLGGTGDQPQHF. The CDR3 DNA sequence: TGTGCCAGCAGTTTGGGCGGGACAGGGGATCAGCCCCAGCATTTT.

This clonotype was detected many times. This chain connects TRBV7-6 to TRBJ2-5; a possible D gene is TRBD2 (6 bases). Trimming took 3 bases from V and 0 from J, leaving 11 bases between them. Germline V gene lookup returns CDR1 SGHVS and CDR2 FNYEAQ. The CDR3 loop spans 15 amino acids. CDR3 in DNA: TGTGCCAGCAGCTTGGAGGGACTGAACCAAGAGACCCAGTACTTC. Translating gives CASSLEGLNQETQYF.

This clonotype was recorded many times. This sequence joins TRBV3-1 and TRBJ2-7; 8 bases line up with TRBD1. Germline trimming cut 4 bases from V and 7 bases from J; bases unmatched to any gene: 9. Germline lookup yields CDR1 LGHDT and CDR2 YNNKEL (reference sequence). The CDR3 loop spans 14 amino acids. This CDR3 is CASSPSDRGSEQYF. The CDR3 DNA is TGTGCCAGCAGCCCCTCCGACAGGGGTTCGGAGCAGTACTTC.

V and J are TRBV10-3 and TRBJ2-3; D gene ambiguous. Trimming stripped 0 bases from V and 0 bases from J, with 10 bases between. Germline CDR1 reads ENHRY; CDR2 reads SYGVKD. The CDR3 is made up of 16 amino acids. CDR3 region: CAISESAPGSTDTQYF. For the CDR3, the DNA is TGTGCCATCAGTGAGTCGGCCCCTGGGAGCACAGATACGCAGTATTTT.

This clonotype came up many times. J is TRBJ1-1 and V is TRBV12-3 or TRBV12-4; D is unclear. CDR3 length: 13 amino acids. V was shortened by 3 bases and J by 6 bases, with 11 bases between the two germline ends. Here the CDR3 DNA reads TGTGCCAGCAGTTTGGGAGCCCCTTCTGAAGCTTTCTTT. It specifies CASSLGAPSEAFF.

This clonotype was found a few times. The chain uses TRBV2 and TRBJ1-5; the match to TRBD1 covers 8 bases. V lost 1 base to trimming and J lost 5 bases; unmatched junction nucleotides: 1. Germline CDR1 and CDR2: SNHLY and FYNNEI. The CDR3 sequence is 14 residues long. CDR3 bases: TGTGCCAGCAGTGAAGGACAGGGGTATCAGCCCCAGCATTTT. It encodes CASSEGQGYQPQHF.

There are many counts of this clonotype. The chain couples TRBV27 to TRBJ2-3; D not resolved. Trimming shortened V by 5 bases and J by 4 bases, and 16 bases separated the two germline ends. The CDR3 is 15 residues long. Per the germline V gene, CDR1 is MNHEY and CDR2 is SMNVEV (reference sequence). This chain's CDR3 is CASSPFYAVADTQYF. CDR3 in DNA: TGTGCCAGCAGTCCATTTTATGCGGTTGCAGATACGCAGTATTTT.

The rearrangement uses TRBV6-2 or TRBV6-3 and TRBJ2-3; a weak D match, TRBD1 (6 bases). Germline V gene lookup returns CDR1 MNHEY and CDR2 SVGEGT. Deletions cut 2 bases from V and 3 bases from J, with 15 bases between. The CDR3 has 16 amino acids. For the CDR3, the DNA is TGTGCCAGCAGTTACCCGGGACAAGGGAGTACAGATACGCAGTATTTT. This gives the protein CASSYPGQGSTDTQYF.

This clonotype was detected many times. CDR3 protein: CASSFAGGNIQYF. Here the CDR3 DNA reads TGTGCCAGCAGTTTCGCAGGGGGAAACATTCAGTACTTC. The V and J genes are TRBV12-3 or TRBV12-4 and TRBJ2-4; 7 bases align to TRBD1. V was pared by 3 bases and J by 6 bases, with 2 bases of the junction left unmatched. This CDR3 has 13 residues.

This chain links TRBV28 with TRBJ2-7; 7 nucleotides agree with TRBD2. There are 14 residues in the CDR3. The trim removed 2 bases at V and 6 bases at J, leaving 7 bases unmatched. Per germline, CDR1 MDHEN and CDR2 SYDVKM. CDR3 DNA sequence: TGTGCCAGCAGTTTACAAGGGAGGGCCCCCGAGCAGTACTTC. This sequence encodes CASSLQGRAPEQYF.

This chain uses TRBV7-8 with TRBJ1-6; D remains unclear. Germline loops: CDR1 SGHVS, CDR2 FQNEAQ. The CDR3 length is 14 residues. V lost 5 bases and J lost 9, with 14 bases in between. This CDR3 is CASSPGRTRSPLHF. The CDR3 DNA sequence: TGTGCCAGCAGCCCGGGCCGAACCCGTTCACCCCTCCACTTT. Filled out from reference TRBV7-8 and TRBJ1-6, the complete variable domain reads GAGVSQSPRYKVAKRGQDVALRCDPISGHVSLFWYQQALGQGPEFLTYFQNEAQLDKSGLPSDRFFAERPEGSVSTLKIQRTQQEDSAVYLCASSPGRTRSPLHFGNGTRLTVT.

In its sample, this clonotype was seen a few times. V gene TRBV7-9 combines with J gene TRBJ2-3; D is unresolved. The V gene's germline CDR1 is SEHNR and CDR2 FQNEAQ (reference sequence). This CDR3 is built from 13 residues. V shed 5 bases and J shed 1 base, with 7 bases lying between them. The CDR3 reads CASSPPGTDTQYF. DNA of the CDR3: TGTGCCAGCAGCCCCCCCGGCACAGATACGCAGTATTTT. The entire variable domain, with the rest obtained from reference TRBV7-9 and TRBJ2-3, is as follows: DTGVSQNPRHKITKRGQNVTFRCDPISEHNRLYWYRQTLGQGPEFLTYFQNEAQLEKSRLLSDRFSAERPKGSFSTLEIQRTEQGDSAMYLCASSPPGTDTQYFGPGTRLTVL.

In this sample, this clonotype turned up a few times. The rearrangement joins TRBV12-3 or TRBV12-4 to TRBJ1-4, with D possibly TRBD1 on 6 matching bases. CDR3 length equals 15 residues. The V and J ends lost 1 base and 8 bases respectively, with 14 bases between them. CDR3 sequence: CASSLEGEKREKLFF. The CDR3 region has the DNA TGTGCCAGCAGTTTAGAGGGGGAGAAACGCGAAAAACTGTTTTTT.

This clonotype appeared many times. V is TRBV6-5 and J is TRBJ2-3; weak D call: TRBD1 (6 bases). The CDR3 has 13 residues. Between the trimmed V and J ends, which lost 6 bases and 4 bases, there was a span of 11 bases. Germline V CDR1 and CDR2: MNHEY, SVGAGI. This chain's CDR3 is CASSRGGADTQYF. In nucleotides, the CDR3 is TGTGCCAGCAGCCGAGGGGGTGCAGATACGCAGTATTTT.